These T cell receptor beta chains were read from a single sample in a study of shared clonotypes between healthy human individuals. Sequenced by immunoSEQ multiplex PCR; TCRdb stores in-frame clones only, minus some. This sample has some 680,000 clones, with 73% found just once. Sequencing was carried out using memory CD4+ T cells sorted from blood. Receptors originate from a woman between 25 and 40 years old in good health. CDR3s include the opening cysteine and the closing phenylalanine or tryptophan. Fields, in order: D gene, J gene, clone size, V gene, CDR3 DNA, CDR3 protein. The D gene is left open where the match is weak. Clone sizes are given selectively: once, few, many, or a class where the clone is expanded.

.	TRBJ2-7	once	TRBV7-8	TGTGCCAGCAGCTTCACCCTAGAGACCGGGGCCCGCAACGAGCAGTACTTC	CASSFTLETGARNEQYF
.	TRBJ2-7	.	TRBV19	TGTGCCAGTAGTACCCGGGAGAGATTCTACGAGCAGTACTTC	CASSTRERFYEQYF
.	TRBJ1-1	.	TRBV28	TGTGCCAGCAGTCTGAGGGGAGGCACTGAAGCTTTCTTT	CASSLRGGTEAFF
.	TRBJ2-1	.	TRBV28	TGTGCCAGCAGTTTATGGGGACTCTCCTACAATGAGCAGTTCTTC	CASSLWGLSYNEQFF
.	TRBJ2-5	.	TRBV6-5	TGTGCCAGCAGTTACTCGAGAGGGGTCCAAGAGACCCAGTACTTC	CASSYSRGVQETQYF
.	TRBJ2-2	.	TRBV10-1	TGCGCCAGCAGTGAGTCACTCAACACCGGGGAGCTGTTTTTT	CASSESLNTGELFF
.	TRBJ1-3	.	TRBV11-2	TGTGCCAGCAGCTCCGTATTTAGCTCTGGAAACACCATATATTTT	CASSSVFSSGNTIYF
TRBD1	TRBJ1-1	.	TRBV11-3	TGTGCCAGCAGCTTCGGACAGGGTGACGCTTTCTTT	CASSFGQGDAFF
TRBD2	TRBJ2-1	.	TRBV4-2	TGTGCCAGCAGCCAAGATCGAGCGGGAGATTCCGAGCAGTTCTTC	CASSQDRAGDSEQFF
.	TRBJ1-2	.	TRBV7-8	TGTGCCAGCAGCTCACTCGGGCGGGGGACCCTAGTAAATGGCTACACCTTC	CASSSLGRGTLVNGYTF
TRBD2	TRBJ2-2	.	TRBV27	TGTGCCAGCAGTGCCCGACGTGGGGGGGGCGGGGAGCTGTTTTTT	CASSARRGGGGELFF
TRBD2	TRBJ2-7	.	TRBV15	TGTGCCACCAGCAGAGGGGAGACTAGCGGCTACGAGCAGTACTTC	CATSRGETSGYEQYF
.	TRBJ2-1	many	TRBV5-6	TGTGCCAGCAGCTTGTTGCCGGTAGCGCGGAATGAGCAGTTCTTC	CASSLLPVARNEQFF
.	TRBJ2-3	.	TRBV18	TGTGCCAGCTCGTATACCTCTCCTCGGAACACAGATACGCAGTATTTT	CASSYTSPRNTDTQYF
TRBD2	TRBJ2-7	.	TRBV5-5	TGTGCCAGCAGCATAGGACTAGCCTCAGGCGAGCAGTACTTC	CASSIGLASGEQYF
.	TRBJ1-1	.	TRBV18	TGTGCCAGCTCACCAGGCGTGAACACTGAAGCTTTCTTT	CASSPGVNTEAFF
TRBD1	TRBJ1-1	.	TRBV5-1	TGCGCCAGCAGTTATGGACAGGAGGGCCTGAACACTGAAGCTTTCTTT	CASSYGQEGLNTEAFF
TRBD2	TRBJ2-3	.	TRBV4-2	TGTGCCAGCAGCCCAGGGACGGGGGGAGCAGATACGCAGTATTTT	CASSPGTGGADTQYF
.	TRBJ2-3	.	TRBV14	TGTGCCAGCAGCCGCCCGCACACAGATACGCAGTATTTT	CASSRPHTDTQYF
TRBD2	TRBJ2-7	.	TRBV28	TGTGCCAGCAGTTTATTGGCTAGCGGGAGGAAGTACTTC	CASSLLASGRKYF
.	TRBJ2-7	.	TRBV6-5	TGTGCCAGCAGTTACCGGGGGCCCGCCTACGAGCAGTACTTC	CASSYRGPAYEQYF
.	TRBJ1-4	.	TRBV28	TGTGCCAGCAGCTCTACCAAGGGCCTAAATGAAAAACTGTTTTTT	CASSSTKGLNEKLFF
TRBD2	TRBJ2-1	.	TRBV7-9	TGTGCCAGCAGCTGGCTAGCGGGAGTGGCCAATGAGCAGTTCTTC	CASSWLAGVANEQFF
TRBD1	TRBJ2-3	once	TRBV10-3	TGTGCCATCAGGACAGGGGCCAGCACAGATACGCAGTATTTT	CAIRTGASTDTQYF
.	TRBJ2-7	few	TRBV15	TGTGCCACCAGCAGAGACGGAGCATCCTACGAGCAGTACTTC	CATSRDGASYEQYF
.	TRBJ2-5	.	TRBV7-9	TGTGCCAGCAGCTCTCCCGAGGACGGCCAAGAGACCCAGTACTTC	CASSSPEDGQETQYF
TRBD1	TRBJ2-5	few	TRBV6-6	TGTGCCAGCAGGGGACAGGATTACCAAGAGGCCCAGTACTTC	CASRGQDYQEAQYF